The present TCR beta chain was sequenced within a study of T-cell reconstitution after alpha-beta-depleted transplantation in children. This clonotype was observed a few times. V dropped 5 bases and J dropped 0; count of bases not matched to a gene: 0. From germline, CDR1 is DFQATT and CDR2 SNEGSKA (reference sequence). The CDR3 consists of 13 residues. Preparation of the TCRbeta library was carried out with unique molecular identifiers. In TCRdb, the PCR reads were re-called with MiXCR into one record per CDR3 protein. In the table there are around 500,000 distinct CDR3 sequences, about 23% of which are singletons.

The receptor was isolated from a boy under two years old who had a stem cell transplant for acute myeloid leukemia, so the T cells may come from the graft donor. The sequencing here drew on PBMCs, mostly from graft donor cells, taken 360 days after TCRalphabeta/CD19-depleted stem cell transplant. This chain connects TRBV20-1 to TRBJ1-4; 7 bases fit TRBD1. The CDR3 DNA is TGCAGTGCTGGGACAGCAACTAATGAAAAACTGTTTTTT. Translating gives CSAGTATNEKLFF.